A single TCR beta chain is shown here with its context. Its antigen is not yet known. No much larger clone is present one base from it, and per-base qualities are unavailable. The CDR3 goes from the cysteine to the phenylalanine over 13 residues. Just CDR3 DNA is preserved here, 39 bases in frame from base 1. The germline V gene provides CDR1 SNHLY and CDR2 FYNNEI. V trim: 6 bases; J trim: 7 bases; unmatched bases: 7. This sample is drawn from a study of cytomegalovirus exposure and HLA in healthy donors (dated by TCRdb to 2016 to 2017). Looking at the study overall: An earlier analysis of about 560 of the donors reported 250 to 350 Gb of sequence data and around 100 million unique TCR beta sequences obtained from about 200 million T cells. A later analysis re-analyzed previously published TCR beta repertoires from 660 or so donors and added high-resolution HLA genotyping to study TCR occurrence patterns. Roughly 5 DR-DQ haplotypes were treated as single units for association and clustering because of strong linkage in the cohort. Donor age, sex, ethnicity and CMV serostatus were compiled alongside the repertoire data. The genetic ancestry cluster associated with self-reported Caucasian donors included over 65% of the roughly 390 genotyped donors. The number of donors typed differed by locus, with roughly 620-630 for A, B, C, DRB1 and DQB1, approximately 500 for DQA1, 606 for DPA1, and about 450 for DPB1. In the later analysis, no new phenotypic data were used to find candidate immune exposures; instead, reliance was placed on TCR beta sequences and their occurrence across donors. All discovery cohort repertoires had been generated using a single sequencing platform. About 310 gigabases of sequencing data and tens of millions of unique TCR sequences were included in an early release covering about 700 HLA-typed donors. The study aimed to test whether cataloging public T cell receptors could reveal signatures of past pathogen exposure. Class I and class II HLA loci were covered by the typing at four-digit resolution. An earlier analysis of fewer than 700 of the donors applied high-throughput TCR beta sequencing to assess whether each TCR beta V gene segment acted as functional or pseudogenic. To predict cytomegalovirus infection status, the study brought together high-throughput TCR immunosequencing, statistical association of individual TCRs with disease status, and machine learning. The study used immunosequencing to profile the T cell repertoires of several hundred subjects and linked those repertoires to cytomegalovirus serostatus. A later genetic analysis took genome-wide SNP genotypes for about three fifths of the 666 donors and used that subset as a discovery cohort. Across about 380 genotyped donors of the cohort, an average of about 240,000 unique TCR beta nucleotide sequences per donor were sequenced, and roughly 17% of those sequences were non-productive. A separate validation cohort of more than 100 different subjects was used in addition to the roughly 720-subject first cohort. The paper as a whole reports these results and caveats: The study gave a list of some 150 TCR beta chains associated with cytomegalovirus. A further reported finding was that TCR beta sequences accurately predicted the HLA-A and HLA-B alleles for most subjects in the first cohort. When HLA alleles, especially DR and DQ, strongly co-occurred, attributing TCR associations to individual alleles was difficult. The authors suggested that the approach could potentially be generalized to other disease states and immunological phenotypes. According to a later analysis, most CMV-associated TCR beta chains appeared to be HLA-restricted, and the HLA associations seemed to be driven largely by CMV exposure. Because counts were too low, roughly 17 rarely observed V segments, including chromosome 9 orphons, were left out of the earlier analysis of roughly 600 of the donors. Correlated functional status among segregating V segments might reflect linkage disequilibrium, but an unknown experimental factor could not be ruled out. Specific HLA alleles were associated with 15,000 to 20,000 TCR beta sequences at a false discovery rate of 0.05 in a later analysis. In this cohort, only TCR beta chains were sequenced, and detectable features were limited by the absence of alpha or paired-chain data. In vitro tests confirmed that a few of the cytomegalovirus-associated TCR beta chains recognize cytomegalovirus antigens. Across donors, most TCR sequences were observed very rarely, whereas some public TCRs were present in many individuals. The classifier was reported to diagnose cytomegalovirus status with high specificity and sensitivity in both the original cohort and the validation cohort. Roughly uniform sequencing depth across donors was assumed in presence/absence analyses, although this assumption may not hold. A group of highly shared sequence variants was considered likely to be a technical artifact of the sequencing pipeline. In a later analysis, TCR association rates were found to vary across HLA loci, with the most associated TCRs seen for DRB1 alleles and the fewest for HLA-C alleles. A later genetic analysis reported fewer N-insertions in productive TCRs among donors in an Asian-associated ancestry cluster than the roughly 700-donor mean. Because HLA typing was missing for some donors at each locus, association tests included only the typed subset. The only immune exposure information available for the cohort was CMV serostatus. A later analysis reported that several top co-occurrence clusters appeared linked to parvovirus B19, influenza, CMV and Epstein-Barr virus. In a later genetic analysis, a missense DCLRE1C variant was associated with V-gene and J-gene trimming of TCR beta chains, and the association was replicated in an independent cohort. Some IMGT-functional V segments, including TRBV6-2 and TRBV6-3, could not be distinguished by the 87-base-pair reads and were therefore excluded. Compared with equally common non-associated chains, HLA-associated TCR beta chains in a later analysis were more clonally expanded and had lower generation probabilities. In an earlier analysis of more than 500 of the donors, most TCR beta V segments appeared in productive rearrangements about 87% or about 30% of the time, broadly matching IMGT annotations.

Library generation was performed with the immunoSEQ multiplex PCR assay. A mixture of 60 forward primers for TCR Vbeta segments and 13 reverse primers for TCR Jbeta segments was used in the multiplex PCR. The CDR3 region of rearranged TCR beta genes was amplified from genomic DNA with a multiplex PCR assay. Amplified TCR beta libraries were sequenced as 87-base-pair reads on the Illumina HiSeq System. From the authors' description of their analysis: A later analysis counted about 80 million unique TCR beta chains across the 550 to 800 repertoires, and approximately 11 million of these chains were shared by at least two donors. To remove PCR and sequencing errors, raw reads were error-corrected and collapsed into unique sequences using a nearest-neighbor algorithm that merged closely related sequences. To assign V, D and J gene segments, CDR3 sequences were aligned to IMGT reference sequences. For a sequence to be retained, at least a six-nucleotide match to both a V gene segment and a J gene segment was required. Rearrangements were classified as productive when the CDR3 lacked stop codons and remained in frame with V and J, and all other rearrangements were classified as non-productive. CDR3 was defined according to IMGT convention as the region running from the second conserved V-encoded cysteine to the conserved J-encoded phenylalanine. In an earlier analysis of around 570 of the donors, sequences lacking an unambiguous match to a single V gene segment were excluded. An earlier analysis of almost 600 of the donors classified V segments as functional when productive rearrangements were above 56.7% and as segregating when the standard deviation between donors was above 5%. A statistical classification framework was developed to diagnose cytomegalovirus status using the catalog of TCR beta chain sequences. In a later analysis, V and J genes were assigned by comparing TCR nucleotide sequences against IMGT/GENE-DB human TR gene sequences. A later analysis assigned CDR3 sequences and most-parsimonious VDJ recombination scenarios with the TCRdist pipeline. A later analysis defined each TCR beta chain by its CDR3 amino acid sequence plus V-gene family, and excluded reads lacking a unique V-gene family. As a way to deal with suspected cross-contamination and a sequencing artifact, a later analysis dropped hundreds of nucleotide sequences that were highly shared and had low generation probability. In a later analysis, a clonal expansion index was calculated for each public chain from normalized within-repertoire ranks of inferred template counts. In a later analysis, generation probabilities were computed with a VDJ recombination model fitted to out-of-frame rearrangements, and the resulting probabilities were checked against IGoR. In a later analysis, TCR-TCR, TCR-HLA and TCR-CMV co-occurrence was scored with hypergeometric tests, and a repertoire-size bias correction was applied to TCR pairs. A later analysis estimated false discovery rates by permuting HLA or CMV assignments 20 times. In a later analysis, co-occurring TCRs were grouped using DBSCAN, and TCRdist sequence similarity was added for clustering within HLA-allele-positive subsets. Co-occurrence clustering excluded repertoires with fewer than 30,000 or more than 120,000 public chains, plus five with anomalous nucleotide sharing. In its TCRdb copy, this immuneACCESS table keeps in-frame sequences only and misses some clones. Where compared with another copy, unresolved V genes explain less than half of these, and the others have no known cause. That table furnishes V, J and clone size, whereas the DNA furnished D and trimming. Recorded for this sample are around 210,000 clones; 80% to 90% of them occurred a single time. The ten largest make up about 0.25% of the sample.

The cohort consisted of hundreds of healthy bone marrow donors. All cohort members were sampled while nominally healthy, although unrecorded immune exposures were likely present. The donor tested CMV seronegative and was one of the 352 seronegative cohort members. A peripheral blood sample was provided by each donor, and peripheral blood mononuclear cells were used for TCR beta sequencing. The Qiagen DNeasy Blood Extraction Kit was used to extract genomic DNA from the blood cell samples. The specimen was PBMCs. The receptor was isolated from a girl aged 2-15 years in good health and CMV-seronegative. The sequence is built from TRBV2 and TRBJ1-2; the central 8 bases match TRBD1. The CDR3 has the sequence CASSATGEAGYTF. The base sequence is TGTGCCAGCAGCGCGACAGGGGAAGCTGGCTACACCTTC.